Below, one TCR beta chain is given with its context. Preparation of the TCRbeta library involved a method that used unique molecular identifiers. In TCRdb, the PCR reads were re-called with MiXCR into one record per CDR3 protein. The profile shows about 690,000 distinct CDR3 sequences, roughly 15% of them singletons. Unmatched junction bases numbered 15, after V lost 5 bases and J lost 1 base. The CDR3 runs to 19 residues. Per the germline V gene, CDR1 is SQVTM and CDR2 is ANQGSEA. This specimen belongs to a study of T-cell reconstitution after alpha-beta-depleted transplantation in children. The sequence derives from a human donor who donated a stem cell graft to a child with acute myeloid leukemia. The sequenced sample was PBMCs from the stem cell graft donor, obtained from the stem cell graft. The chain employs TRBV29-1 and TRBJ2-1; 12 positions match TRBD2. CDR3 DNA: TGCAGCGTTCTACCTTGGGCTAGCGGGGGGGCCGGGTCCTACAATGAGCAGTTCTTC. It is translated as CSVLPWASGGAGSYNEQFF.